These 15 T cell receptor beta chains were sequenced from one sample in a study of blood T cell repertoires in COVID-19. Repertoires were generated with immunoSEQ multiplex PCR, while TCRdb's copy carries only in-frame clones and drops some. Of 150,000 to 200,000 clones detected, approximately 86% appear once; the ten largest clones hold more than 7.5%. The source material was peripheral blood. The source of these receptors is a man aged 45-65 years with active or convalescent COVID-19.

V and J are TRBV15 and TRBJ1-5, with D possibly matching TRBD1 (6 bases). Germline CDR1 and CDR2: LNHNV and YYDKDF (reference sequence). V was shortened by 3 bases and J by 1 base, with 10 bases between the two germline ends. The CDR3 totals 15 residues. CDR3 sequence (DNA): TGTGCCACCAGCAGCCGGGACATAAGCAATCAGCCCCAGCATTTT. It specifies CATSSRDISNQPQHF.

Remarks on this clone: This sample also contains other DNA sequences that code for the same CDR3. The chain links TRBV28 to TRBJ1-3; the D is unclear. This CDR3 has 13 residues. From germline, CDR1 is MDHEN and CDR2 SYDVKM. Trimming left V 7 bases short and J 0 bases short, with 7 bases between. The CDR3, as DNA: TGTGCCAGCATAGAGGGCTCTGGAAACACCATATATTTT. Translation gives CASIEGSGNTIYF.

The rearrangement uses TRBV10-1 and TRBJ1-5; 9 bases map to TRBD1. Looked up from germline, CDR1 is WNHNN and CDR2 is SYGVQD (reference sequence). Trimming at V came to 3 bases and at J to 0 bases, leaving 12 bases not matched to a gene. This CDR3 spans 19 amino acids. The CDR3 region has the DNA TGCGCCAGCAGTGATCACAGGGGGCTCGATCATTATAGCAATCAGCCCCAGCATTTT. Amino acids: CASSDHRGLDHYSNQPQHF.

J is TRBJ1-2 and V is TRBV6-5; D gene uncertain. This CDR3 has 14 amino acids. Germline CDR1 MNHEY, CDR2 SVGAGI. V was pared by 2 bases and J by 4 bases, with 11 bases between. CDR3 DNA: TGTGCCAGCAGTTACGCGGGAGTCAGCTATGGCTACACCTTC. This sequence encodes CASSYAGVSYGYTF.

This chain joins TRBV5-5 and TRBJ2-2; TRBD2 agrees at 14 bases. CDR1 is SGHKS and CDR2 is YYEKEE in the germline V gene (reference sequence). The CDR3 is 20 residues long. After removal of 0 bases from V and 2 bases from J, the junction contained 9 bases not matched to a gene. The CDR3 nucleotides read TGTGCCAGCAGCTTGGCACCGGGACTAGCGGGGGCCTCAAACACCGGGGAGCTGTTTTTT. Protein product: CASSLAPGLAGASNTGELFF.

The chain uses TRBV10-1 and TRBJ1-6; 7 bases fit TRBD1. The CDR3 contains 15 residues. V trimming: 3 bases; J trimming: 7 bases; junction bases outside the gene matches: 6. CDR1 is WNHNN, CDR2 SYGVQD, per germline (reference sequence). The CDR3 coding sequence is TGCGCCAGCAGTGAACAGGGGCGAGGGAATTCACCCCTCCACTTT. Protein product: CASSEQGRGNSPLHF.

This clone was seen just once. V and J are TRBV7-3 and TRBJ2-1; 8 nucleotides align to TRBD1. This CDR3 spans 16 amino acids. Germline trimming cut 3 bases from V and 4 bases from J; bases unmatched to any gene: 8. CDR1 is SGHTA, CDR2 FQGTGA, per germline. The CDR3 loop is CASSLQGQGAYNEQFF. The CDR3 DNA follows: TGTGCCAGCAGCTTGCAGGGGCAGGGGGCTTACAATGAGCAGTTCTTC.

CDR3 nucleotides: TGTGCCAGTAGTGCCCCCGCGGGCGGAAAACTGTTTTTT. Translating gives CASSAPAGGKLFF. This chain joins TRBV19 and TRBJ1-4; D is uncertain. The V end was cut by 5 bases, the J end by 10 bases, with 14 bases between. Germline V lookup: CDR1 LNHDA, CDR2 SQIVND (reference sequence). This CDR3 comprises 13 residues. The full variable domain, rest sourced from reference TRBV19 and TRBJ1-4, is DGGITQSPKYLFRKEGQNVTLSCEQNLNHDAMYWYRQDPGQGLRLIYYSQIVNDFQKGDIAEGYSVSREKKESFPLTVTSAQKNPTAFYLCASSAPAGGKLFFGSGTQLSVL.

The CDR3 DNA reads as TGTGCCAGCAGTGTGGGGACAGGGGTCCAGCCCCAGCATTTT. Its translation is CASSVGTGVQPQHF. V and J are TRBV6-4 and TRBJ1-5, with 10 bases matching TRBD1. V lost 4 bases to trimming and J lost 7 bases; unmatched junction nucleotides: 4. The CDR3 length is 14 residues. Per germline, CDR1 MRHNA and CDR2 SNTAGT.

The chain couples TRBV27 to TRBJ2-7; TRBD2 matches at 9 bases. Germline V CDR1 and CDR2: MNHEY, SMNVEV (reference sequence). Losses at the gene ends were 8 bases for V and 0 bases for J; bases not matched to a gene: 5. This CDR3 comprises 14 residues. CDR3 residues: CASPRLADSYEQYF. CDR3 in DNA: TGTGCCAGCCCTAGACTAGCGGACTCCTACGAGCAGTACTTC.

This rearrangement joins TRBV10-3 to TRBJ2-3, with TRBD1 matching 7 bases. V lost 3 bases and J lost 6; bases outside the gene matches: 12. The CDR3 is 16 amino acids. Germline V CDR1 and CDR2: ENHRY, SYGVKD. CDR3 nucleotides: TGTGCCATCAGTGAAGCCTCGGGACAGCAGCAGGATACGCAGTATTTT. Its translation is CAISEASGQQQDTQYF.

This chain links TRBV7-2 with TRBJ1-4, with 7 positions matching TRBD1. J was trimmed by 6 bases and V by 4 bases; bases with no gene match: 8. This CDR3 is built from 15 residues. Per germline, CDR1 SGHTA and CDR2 FQGNSA. The CDR3 region has the DNA TGTGCCAGCAGCTCGAACAGGGGTAATGATGAAAAACTGTTTTTT. Encoded protein: CASSSNRGNDEKLFF.

This chain connects TRBV7-9 to TRBJ1-4; D may be TRBD1 (6 bases). This CDR3 region has 15 residues. V was pared by 1 base and J by 7 bases, with 13 bases between. Germline CDR1 is SEHNR and CDR2 is FQNEAQ (reference sequence). This chain's CDR3 is CASSLGAGAGEKLFF. Here the CDR3 DNA reads TGTGCCAGCAGCTTAGGGGCAGGGGCAGGTGAAAAACTGTTTTTT.

CDR3 sequence (DNA): TGTGCCAGCAGTGAATTTCAAGGAGGGGCGGAGACCCAGTACTTC. Protein product: CASSEFQGGAETQYF. The genes are TRBV25-1 and TRBJ2-5, with D perhaps TRBD2 (6 bases). The ends were cut back, 1 base at V and 5 bases at J, with 14 bases in the middle. In germline, CDR1 is MGHDK, CDR2 SYGVNS. This CDR3 is built from 15 residues.

The V call is TRBV2, the J call TRBJ2-1, with 9 bases that match TRBD2. From germline, CDR1 is SNHLY and CDR2 FYNNEI. Trimming took 5 bases from V and 12 from J; bases not matched to a gene: 8. The CDR3 contains 13 residues. In DNA form, the CDR3 reads TGTGCCAGCAGTACGGGACTAGCAGACGGGCAGTTCTTC. Translation: CASSTGLADGQFF.